Included here is one T cell receptor (beta chain) sequence, with context. Its target is unknown. This entry belongs to a study of vaccination effects on CD4 cells after COVID-19. Expansion with viral peptide pools was applied to antigen-specific CD4+ T cells by the ViraFEST assay prior to sequencing. CD4+ T cell isolation took place after 10 days of culture. Vaccinated recipients, who were negative for nucleocapsid antibodies, had no history of SARS-CoV-2 infection. Sequencing was performed with immunoSEQ multiplex PCR; in TCRdb, only in-frame clones are kept and a portion is missing. This table has tens of thousands of clones, roughly 70% appearing once. The sequencing used CD4+ T cells from PBMCs cultured with HCoV-OC43 spike peptides, collected before COVID-19 vaccination. Described subset: HCoV-OC43 spike overlapping peptide pool stimulation. The source of this sequence is a human donor who received a COVID-19 vaccine.

The CDR3 region is CASSSGTSGESSYNEQFF. The CDR3 region has the DNA TGTGCCAGCAGCTCCGGGACTAGCGGGGAAAGCTCCTACAATGAGCAGTTCTTC. The chain is built from TRBV5-4 and TRBJ2-1; TRBD2 agrees at 13 bases. CDR1 is SGHNT and CDR2 is YYREEE in the germline V gene (reference sequence). V lost 3 bases, J lost 0 bases, and 6 bases stayed unmatched. CDR3 size: 18 residues.